This TCR beta chain derives from a study of human T cells and chemical hapten exposure. Time point: pre-sensitization, week 0. Treatment indicated: therapeutic diphenylcyclopropenone sensitization with weekly scalp DPC. The CDR3 runs to 12 residues. Germline lookup yields CDR1 LGHNA and CDR2 YNFKEQ. V lost 7 bases, J lost 2 bases, and 6 bases lay in between. TCRdb called the RACE reads again in MiXCR, with one record for every CDR3 protein. The table shows approximately 320,000 distinct CDR3 sequences, with around 5.5% occurring only once. The chain carries TRBV4-2 and TRBJ1-5, with no clear D. Material: whole blood, obtained in connection with sensitization to the hapten diphenylcyclopropenone (DPC). The receptor's source is a woman between 18 and 30 years old with alopecia areata. Some clones in this sample may be carry-over from other donors' samples. CDR3 sequence reads: CASNQGNQPQHF. The CDR3 nucleotides are TGTGCCAGCAATCAGGGCAATCAGCCCCAGCATTTT.